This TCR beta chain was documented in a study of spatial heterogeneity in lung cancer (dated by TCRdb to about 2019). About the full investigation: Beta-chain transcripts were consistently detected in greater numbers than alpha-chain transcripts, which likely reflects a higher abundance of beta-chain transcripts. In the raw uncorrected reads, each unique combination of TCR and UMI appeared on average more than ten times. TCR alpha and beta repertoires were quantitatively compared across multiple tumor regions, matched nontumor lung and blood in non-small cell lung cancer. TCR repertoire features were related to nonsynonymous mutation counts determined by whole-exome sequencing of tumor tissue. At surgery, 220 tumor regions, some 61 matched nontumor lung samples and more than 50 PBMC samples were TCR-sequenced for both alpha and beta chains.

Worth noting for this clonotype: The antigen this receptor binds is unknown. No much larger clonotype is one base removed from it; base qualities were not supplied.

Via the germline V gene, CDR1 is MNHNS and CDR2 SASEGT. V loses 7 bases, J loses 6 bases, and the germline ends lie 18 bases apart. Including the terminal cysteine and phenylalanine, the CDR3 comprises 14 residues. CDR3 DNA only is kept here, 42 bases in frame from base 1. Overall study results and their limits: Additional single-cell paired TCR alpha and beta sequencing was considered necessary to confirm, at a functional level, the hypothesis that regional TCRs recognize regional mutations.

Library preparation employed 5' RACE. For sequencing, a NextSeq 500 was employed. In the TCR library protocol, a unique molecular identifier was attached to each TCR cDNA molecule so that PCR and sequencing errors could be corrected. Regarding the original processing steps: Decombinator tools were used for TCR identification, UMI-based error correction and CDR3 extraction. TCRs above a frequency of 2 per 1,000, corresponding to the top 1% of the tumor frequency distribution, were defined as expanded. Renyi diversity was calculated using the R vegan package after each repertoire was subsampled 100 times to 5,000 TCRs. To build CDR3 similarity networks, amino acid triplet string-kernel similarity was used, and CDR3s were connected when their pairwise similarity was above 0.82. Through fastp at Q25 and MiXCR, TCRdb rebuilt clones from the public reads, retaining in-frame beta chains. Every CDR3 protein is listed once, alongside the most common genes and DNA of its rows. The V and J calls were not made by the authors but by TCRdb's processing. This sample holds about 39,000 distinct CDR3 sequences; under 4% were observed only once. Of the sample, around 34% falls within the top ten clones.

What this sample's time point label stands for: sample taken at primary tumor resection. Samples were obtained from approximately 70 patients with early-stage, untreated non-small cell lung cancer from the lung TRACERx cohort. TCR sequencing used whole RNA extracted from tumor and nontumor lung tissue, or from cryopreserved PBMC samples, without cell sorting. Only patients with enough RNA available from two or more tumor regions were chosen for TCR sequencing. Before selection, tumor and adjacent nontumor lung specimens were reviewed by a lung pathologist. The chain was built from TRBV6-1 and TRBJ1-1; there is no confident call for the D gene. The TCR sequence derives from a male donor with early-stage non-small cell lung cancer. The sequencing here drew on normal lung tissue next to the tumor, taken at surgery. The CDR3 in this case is CASIIRGWIAEAFF. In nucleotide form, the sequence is TGTGCCAGCATCATCCGCGGTTGGATCGCTGAAGCTTTCTTT.